The T cell receptor beta chain under discussion was sequenced for a study of blood T cell repertoires in COVID-19. V lost 8 bases, J lost 6 bases, and 12 bases stayed unmatched. Germline V gives CDR1 ENHRY, CDR2 SYGVKD. This CDR3 has 14 residues. Original processing notes: Estimated nucleated cell counts came from reference gene primer amplification. Some clones are missing from TCRdb's copy, which holds only in-frame ones; the method was immunoSEQ multiplex PCR. Clone size and the V and J calls come from that table; the DNA yielded D and trimming. The repertoire holds fewer than 150,000 clones, with 65% to 90% as singletons.

The V gene is TRBV10-3, the J gene TRBJ1-2, with TRBD1 identical over 7 bases. What was sequenced was peripheral blood. The sequence derives from a man aged 45-60 years with acute or convalescent COVID-19. CDR3 coding DNA: TGTGCCATCCACTCAGGGGGTTCGGGTAATGGCTACACCTTC. Its protein is CAIHSGGSGNGYTF.